This entry describes one T cell receptor (beta chain). Its antigen is undetermined. TCRdb keeps only in-frame clones here, not all; method: immunoSEQ multiplex PCR. This table has approximately 24,000 clones, approximately 80% appearing once. This sample stems from a study of OX40 agonist ivuxolimab in advanced cancers. The study, taken as a whole, reports: At doses 0.1 to 3.0 mg/kg, CD4+ and CD8+ clones expanded. The expanded peripheral T cells' antigen specificity was not determined.

Material: CD4+ or CD8+ T cells sorted from blood, obtained in a trial of the OX40 agonist ivuxolimab. This clonotype was obtained from an adult with an advanced solid tumor such as melanoma, head and neck, liver or kidney cancer.

CDR3 residues: CAWRGGSTDTQYF. The CDR3 DNA reads as TGTGCCTGGAGGGGCGGAAGCACAGATACGCAGTATTTT. The chain couples TRBV30 to TRBJ2-3; D call uncertain. This CDR3 region has 13 residues. Germline V gene sequence: CDR1 GTSNPN, CDR2 SVGIG (reference sequence). Trimming took off 3 bases at V and 0 bases at J, with 7 bases between the two ends.